This T cell receptor beta chain was found in a study of OX40 agonist ivuxolimab in advanced cancers. A note on the overall study: Ivuxolimab, which targeted the costimulatory receptor OX40 (CD134), was an agonistic, fully human IgG2 monoclonal antibody. Prior anti-PD-1, anti-PD-L1 or anti-CTLA-4 therapy was permitted, and checkpoint inhibitors had been received by roughly two fifths of dose-escalation patients. Of the roughly 52 patients in dose escalation, around 20 had hepatocellular carcinoma, some 15 had melanoma, 9 had renal cell carcinoma and 9 had head and neck cancer. The paper covers the monotherapy dose-escalation part of the phase I ivuxolimab trial, which included N = 52 patients. Partial responses occurred in three dose-escalation patients: two with cutaneous melanoma and one with hepatocellular carcinoma. In the dose-escalation cohort, around four fifths of patients were male, and the mean age was 60 years with a range of roughly 20 to 80. Intravenous ivuxolimab was administered to patients every 2 weeks at six dose levels: 0.01, 0.1, 0.3, 1.5, 3 and 10 mg/kg. The purpose of peripheral TCRbeta sequencing was to test whether ivuxolimab changed TCR sequence diversity and led to clonal T-cell expansion. Beyond this particular receptor, the publication reports: After ivuxolimab, more expanded clones were found on average in CD8+ T cells than in CD4+ T cells. The antigen specificity of the clonally expanded peripheral T cells was not determined. In partial responders in the 0.1-3.0 mg/kg groups, normalized peripheral clonal expansion was found to be among the lowest, especially among CD8+ T cells. Low levels of normalized T-cell clonal expansion were also seen in some nonresponding patients. At doses of 0.1 to 3.0 mg/kg, clonal expansion of both CD4+ and CD8+ T cells in blood was seen between baseline and week 6.

The CDR3 has 12 amino acids, counting the end cysteine and phenylalanine. Of the read, only the CDR3 DNA is kept; its 36 bases are in frame from base 1. The trim is 5 bases for V and 7 bases for J, with a gap of 9 bases between the germline ends. Reading the germline V gene gives CDR1 SGHNT and CDR2 YENEEA. Note on this clone: The clone's antigen remains unknown. Base qualities were left out, and no much larger clone turns up one base away.

The trial excluded patients who had a history of autoimmune disease or were on systemic immunosuppression. Peripheral blood for TCR sequencing was collected from all dose cohorts at baseline, on cycle 4 day 1, and on cycle 7 day 1. Samples were obtained from an open-label, multicenter, first-in-human phase I dose-escalation trial of ivuxolimab. Adults with locally advanced or metastatic melanoma, renal cell carcinoma, hepatocellular carcinoma or head and neck squamous cell carcinoma were enrolled in the trial. CD4+ and CD8+ T cells were sorted separately from peripheral blood before TCR sequencing. Genomic DNA was extracted from sorted cells for sequencing of the TCRbeta CDR3 region. TCRbeta CDR3 regions were sequenced using the immunoSEQ Assay. The immuneACCESS repertoire file appears here via TCRdb, limited to in-frame rearrangements. These files lack a portion of the clones; in checked studies, under half of the deficit traces to unresolved V genes, and the cause of the others is not known. The sample table shows more than 45,000 clones, and about 80% are seen once. Of the sample, around 2% is held by the ten largest clones.

The input for sequencing was CD4+ or CD8+ T cells sorted from blood, taken in a trial of the OX40 agonist ivuxolimab. The clonotype comes from an adult with an advanced solid tumor such as melanoma, head and neck, liver or kidney cancer. The chain is encoded by TRBV11-3 joined to TRBJ2-1, with the identity of the D gene unclear. The CDR3 region: CASSIKVNEQFF. In nucleotides, the sequence is TGTGCCAGCAGCATTAAGGTTAATGAGCAGTTCTTC.